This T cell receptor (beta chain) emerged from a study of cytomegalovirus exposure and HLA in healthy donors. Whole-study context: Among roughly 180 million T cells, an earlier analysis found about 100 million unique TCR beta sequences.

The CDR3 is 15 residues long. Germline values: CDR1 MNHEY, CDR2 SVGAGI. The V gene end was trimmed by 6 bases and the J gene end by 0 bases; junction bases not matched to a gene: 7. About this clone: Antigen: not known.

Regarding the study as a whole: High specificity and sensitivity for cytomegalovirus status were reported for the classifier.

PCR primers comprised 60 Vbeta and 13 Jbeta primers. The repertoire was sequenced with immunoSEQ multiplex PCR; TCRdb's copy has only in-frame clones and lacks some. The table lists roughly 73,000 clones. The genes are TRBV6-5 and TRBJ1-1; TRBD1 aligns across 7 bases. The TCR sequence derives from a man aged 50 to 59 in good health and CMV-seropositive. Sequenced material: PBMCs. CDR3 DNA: TGTGCCAGCAGGTCCGGGACAGCTATGAACACTGAAGCTTTCTTT. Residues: CASRSGTAMNTEAFF.